Sequencing of this TCR beta chain was carried out in a study of HIV-infected patients and healthy controls. Study conclusions and caveats: Unequal distinct sequence numbers between patients and controls complicated comparisons. Mean usage of eight alpha and eight beta V genes differed significantly in HIV-infected patients versus controls.

Germline V lookup: CDR1 SQVTM, CDR2 ANQGSEA. This CDR3 comprises 12 residues. V was clipped by 0 bases and J by 4 bases, with 6 bases between them. In its sample, this clonotype was seen many times. Its cognate antigen is unknown. Whole blood was used without fractionation, so all unsorted peripheral T cells were included. Reverse transcription used around 500 ng RNA and constant-region primers for alpha and beta. Alpha and beta chain libraries were made separately by chain-specific third strand synthesis with multiplexing indices. One primer pair amplified all rearrangements per chain; each cDNA got molecular barcodes. The cDNA received a 5' RACE adapter containing a random hexamer plus an SP2 sequencing primer site. Each CDR3 protein gets one entry after TCRdb re-called the 5' RACE reads with MiXCR. The profile shows around 21,000 distinct CDR3 sequences, approximately 9% of them singletons.

The origin of this receptor is an adult in good health. The rearrangement uses TRBV29-1 and TRBJ1-2; D uncertain. Sequencing was done on a sample of blood. CDR3 nucleotides: TGCAGCGTTGAAGACACACCCTATGGCTACACCTTC. This translates into CSVEDTPYGYTF. The full variable domain, in which reference TRBV29-1 and TRBJ1-2 provide the parts outside the CDR3, is SAVISQKPSRDICQRGTSLTIQCQVDSQVTMMFWYRQQPGQSLTLIATANQGSEATYESGFVIDKFPISRPNLTFSTLTVSNMSPEDSSIYLCSVEDTPYGYTFGSGTRLTVV.